The 21 T cell receptor beta chains listed next were all sequenced from one sample in a study of control samples from healthy donors and cancer patients (TCRdb year 2020). The method was the immunoSEQ multiplex PCR assay. This immuneACCESS table, as held by TCRdb, lists in-frame sequences with V and J called but not all clones. Of the missing ones, under half trace to an unresolved V gene in checked studies; the others have no known cause. Across this sample there are roughly 130,000 clones, with about 91% seen only once. Together, the top ten hold more than 6.5% of the sample. The sequencing sample was made of blood. The source is a man aged 18-30 years in good health.

The chain links TRBV7-2 to TRBJ1-6, with D perhaps matching TRBD1 (6 bases). Trimming pared 0 bases from V and 10 bases from J, leaving 13 bases between. The CDR3 has 15 residues. Germline V CDR1 and CDR2: SGHTA, FQGNSA. The CDR3 nucleotides are TGTGCCAGCAGCTTAGCCCAGGGGTTGGAGTCACCCCTCCACTTT. Translating gives CASSLAQGLESPLHF.

This clone was counted between two and nine times. V and J are TRBV6-6 and TRBJ1-5; D not certain. This CDR3 has 14 residues. Trimming left V 2 bases short and J 0 bases short, with 5 bases between. From germline, CDR1 is MNHNY and CDR2 SVGAGI (reference sequence). The CDR3 coding sequence is TGTGCCAGCAGTTACATCATTAGCAATCAGCCCCAGCATTTT. Translated, it gives CASSYIISNQPQHF.

The chain combines TRBV5-5 with TRBJ1-5; TRBD1 might be the D (6 bases). Trimming pared 5 bases from V and 5 bases from J, leaving 11 bases between. CDR1 and CDR2 from the germline V gene are SGHKS and YYEKEE (reference sequence). The CDR3 loop spans 13 amino acids. The CDR3 DNA sequence: TGTGCCAGCAGGGGGACACCCGATCAGCCCCAGCATTTT. As protein: CASRGTPDQPQHF.

V usage is TRBV21-1 and J usage is TRBJ1-6. TRBV21-1 counts as a pseudogene. This CDR3 region has 18 residues. CDR3 DNA sequence: TGTGCCAGCAGCAAAGACGGGGCCCATAGCTCCTATAATTCACCCCTCCACTTT. It translates to CASSKDGAHSSYNSPLHF.

The chain has TRBV10-2 and TRBJ2-3, with 9 bases aligning to TRBD2. The CDR3 is 14 residues long. Trimming cost V 5 bases and J 0 bases; bases outside gene matches: 0. Germline-derived CDR1 and CDR2 are WSHSY and SAAADI. In nucleotides, the CDR3 is TGCGCCAGCAGTCTAGCGGGGAGCACAGATACGCAGTATTTT. Its protein is CASSLAGSTDTQYF.

This clone was picked up one time. CDR3 region: CASSSPPQPQHF. The CDR3 DNA is TGTGCCAGCAGTTCCCCCCCCCAGCCCCAGCATTTT. The genes are TRBV2 and TRBJ1-5; D is uncertain. CDR1 is SNHLY and CDR2 is FYNNEI in the germline V gene. The CDR3 is 12 residues long. Between the trimmed V and J ends, which lost 5 bases and 7 bases, there was a span of 9 bases.

The rearrangement joins TRBV7-9 to TRBJ1-1, with 7 bases aligning to TRBD1. Germline CDR1 is SEHNR and CDR2 is FQNEAQ (reference sequence). This CDR3 is built from 15 residues. Losses at the gene ends were 5 bases for V and 3 bases for J; bases not matched to a gene: 9. In DNA form, the CDR3 reads TGTGCCAGCAGCCGCGAAGGGACAGTAGACACTGAAGCTTTCTTT. Protein sequence: CASSREGTVDTEAFF.

This chain links TRBV24-1 with TRBJ2-1; D unclear. V was shortened by 4 bases and J by 4 bases, with 7 bases between the two germline ends. The CDR3 runs to 13 residues. CDR1 and CDR2 (germline): KGHDR, SFDVKD. This chain's CDR3 is CATSESGYNEQFF. The CDR3 bases are TGTGCCACCAGTGAGTCCGGGTACAATGAGCAGTTCTTC.

Written as DNA, the CDR3 is TGTGCCAGCAGCCCAACAGGGGGCGGGGAGACCCAGTACTTC. This encodes CASSPTGGGETQYF. The V gene is TRBV9, the J gene TRBJ2-5; TRBD1 matches at 9 bases. CDR1 is SGDLS, CDR2 YYNGEE, per germline. The CDR3 covers 14 residues. The J segment lost 5 bases and the V segment lost 4 bases, leaving 6 bases of the junction unmatched.

This clone has a count of ten or more. The chain recombines TRBV14 with TRBJ2-2; D is perhaps TRBD2 (5 bases). The CDR3 length is 17 residues. Germline CDR1 SGHDN, CDR2 FVKESK. Trimming left V 2 bases short and J 1 base short, with 14 bases between. The CDR3 DNA reads TGTGCCAGCAGCCAAAGAGTCCGCGCGGGGAACACCGGGGAGCTGTTTTTT. It codes for CASSQRVRAGNTGELFF.

Here the CDR3 DNA reads TGTGCCAGCAGCATGGCTAGCGGGCCGGATACGCAGTATTTT. This codes for CASSMASGPDTQYF. J is TRBJ2-3 and V is TRBV9; 8 bases are a match to TRBD2. The CDR3 extends over 14 amino acids. Germline V gene sequence: CDR1 SGDLS, CDR2 YYNGEE. V lost 4 bases, J lost 6 bases, and 7 bases stayed unmatched.

V gene TRBV6-6 combines with J gene TRBJ2-5; D remains ambiguous. This CDR3 is built from 12 residues. Germline values: CDR1 MNHNY, CDR2 SVGAGI (reference sequence). V was shortened by 0 bases and J by 5 bases, with 4 bases between the two germline ends. The CDR3 DNA is TGTGCCAGCAGTTACTCCGGGGAGACCCAGTACTTC. It specifies CASSYSGETQYF.

Turning to this clone: At the DNA level, this CDR3 is encoded by other sequences in the same sample as well. The chain joins TRBV7-9 to TRBJ2-2, with D tentatively TRBD1 or TRBD2 (5 bases each). V lost 2 bases to trimming and J lost 6 bases, with 13 bases between them. The length of the CDR3 is 15 residues. Per the germline V gene, CDR1 is SEHNR and CDR2 is FQNEAQ (reference sequence). As DNA, the CDR3 is TGTGCCAGCAGCTTATATGATGGGGGTGCCGGGGAGCTGTTTTTT. This codes for CASSLYDGGAGELFF.

The chain recombines TRBV11-1 with TRBJ2-2, with TRBD2 identical over 8 bases. Unmatched junction bases numbered 9, after V lost 4 bases and J lost 5 bases. CDR1 is SGHAT, CDR2 FQDESV, per germline (reference sequence). This CDR3 is built from 16 residues. DNA of the CDR3: TGTGCCAGCAGCTCCTTCGGGGGGGCCGAAACCGGGGAGCTGTTTTTT. It translates to CASSSFGGAETGELFF.

The chain combines TRBV5-1 with TRBJ1-2, with no clear D. The CDR3 is 13 amino acids. Trimming left V 4 bases short and J 5 bases short, with 12 bases between. Germline CDR1 is SGHRS and CDR2 is YFSETQ. CDR3 DNA: TGCGCCAGCAGCCGGGAAAAGGGATATGGCTACACCTTC. This codes for CASSREKGYGYTF.

The CDR3 DNA reads as TGTGCCAGCAGCTTAGTGTGGAGCAATGAGCAGTTCTTC. Amino acid sequence: CASSLVWSNEQFF. V and J are TRBV7-3 and TRBJ2-1; D remains ambiguous. CDR1 and CDR2 from the germline V gene are SGHTA and FQGTGA. The CDR3 is 13 residues long. The V end lost 2 bases, the J end lost 6 bases, and 8 bases lay between the germline ends.

V usage is TRBV5-1 and J usage is TRBJ1-4; 9 positions match TRBD1. V dropped 4 bases and J dropped 7; count of bases not matched to a gene: 5. The CDR3 is 14 amino acids. Germline-derived CDR1 and CDR2 are SGHRS and YFSETQ. The CDR3 loop is CASSTGTGSEKLFF. The DNA of the CDR3 is TGCGCCAGCAGCACCGGGACAGGGAGTGAAAAACTGTTTTTT.

The chain links TRBV19 to TRBJ2-7; D is undetermined. Trimming cost V 5 bases and J 7 bases, with 15 bases left between them. Looked up from germline, CDR1 is LNHDA and CDR2 is SQIVND (reference sequence). This CDR3 is 13 amino acids long. This CDR3 is CASSSGRFGEQYF. The CDR3 DNA reads TGTGCCAGTAGTTCTGGCCGGTTCGGGGAGCAGTACTTC.

This chain uses TRBV18 with TRBJ1-1, with 7 positions matching TRBD1. The germline V gene encodes CDR1 KGHSH and CDR2 LQKENI. Trimming took 2 bases from V and 4 from J; bases not matched to a gene: 7. The CDR3 totals 15 residues. CDR3 residues: CASSPETGPTTEAFF. CDR3 coding DNA: TGTGCCAGCTCACCAGAGACAGGGCCCACCACTGAAGCTTTCTTT.

V gene TRBV12-3 or TRBV12-4 combines with J gene TRBJ1-6; tentative D call: TRBD1 (5 bases). The CDR3 extends over 13 amino acids. The germline V and J ends were trimmed by 6 bases and 10 bases, with 13 bases remaining between them. Written as DNA, the CDR3 is TGTGCCAGCAGGCAAGAGGGGCACTCACCCCTCCACTTT. Encoded protein: CASRQEGHSPLHF.

This rearrangement joins TRBV19 to TRBJ2-1; D remains ambiguous. The ends were cut back, 3 bases at V and 4 bases at J, with 13 bases in the middle. The V gene's germline CDR1 is LNHDA and CDR2 SQIVND (reference sequence). The CDR3 is made up of 15 amino acids. DNA for the CDR3: TGTGCCAGTAGTATGTCGTCAGGTCAATACAATGAGCAGTTCTTC. Translating gives CASSMSSGQYNEQFF.